The TCR beta chain under discussion was sequenced for a study of T cell repertoires in cytomegalovirus infection. About the study: It was recently identified HLA-C-restricted and well-studied HLA-B-restricted CMV epitopes that the study used. Carrying CMV and the relevant HLA type showed in public TCR beta signatures. Study-wide points: Cumulative frequency (of public TCR beta family members) identified carriers of CMV plus the relevant HLA.

The germline CDR1 and CDR2 sequences are LNHNV and YYDKDF (reference sequence). Trimming pared 3 bases from V and 0 bases from J, leaving 23 bases between. The CDR3 totals 19 residues. Note on this clonotype: Its target is not known.

TCRdb ran MiXCR on the reads and lists one entry per CDR3 protein. The profile covers about 920,000 distinct CDR3 sequences, with around 32% appearing a single time and around 15% taken by the ten largest. The sample was cultured CD8+ T cells from PBMCs, taken from culture after CMV antigen stimulation. This chain links TRBV15 with TRBJ1-2; a weak D match, TRBD1 (5 bases). This TCR was recovered from a human donor in good health (CMV status not recorded). Some clones in this sample may be carry-over from other donors' samples. In DNA form, the CDR3 reads TGTGCCACCAGCAGCGAGGGTTATGGGGGGACTCCCACTAACTATGGCTACACCTTC. Amino acids: CATSSEGYGGTPTNYGYTF.